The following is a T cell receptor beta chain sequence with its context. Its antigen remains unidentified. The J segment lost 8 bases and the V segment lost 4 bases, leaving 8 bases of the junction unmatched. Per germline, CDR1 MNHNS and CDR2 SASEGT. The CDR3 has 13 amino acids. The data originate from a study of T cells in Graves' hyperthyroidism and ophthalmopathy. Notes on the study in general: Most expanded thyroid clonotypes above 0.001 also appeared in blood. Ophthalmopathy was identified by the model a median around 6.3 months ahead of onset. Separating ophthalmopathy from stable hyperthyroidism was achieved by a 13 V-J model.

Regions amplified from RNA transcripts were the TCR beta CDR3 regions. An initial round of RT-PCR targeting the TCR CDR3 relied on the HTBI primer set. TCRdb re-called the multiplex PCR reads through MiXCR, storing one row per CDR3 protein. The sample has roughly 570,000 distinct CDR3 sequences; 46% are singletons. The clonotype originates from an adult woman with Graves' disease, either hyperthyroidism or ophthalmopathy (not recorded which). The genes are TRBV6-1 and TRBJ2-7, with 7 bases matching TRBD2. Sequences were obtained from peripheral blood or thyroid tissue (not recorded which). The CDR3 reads CASSVTTSEQQYF. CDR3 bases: TGTGCCAGCAGTGTAACCACTAGCGAACAGCAGTACTTC.